Listed here are 14 T cell receptor beta chains from one sample, sequenced in a study of T cells in Graves' hyperthyroidism and ophthalmopathy (dated by TCRdb to about 2019). Libraries were built with multiplex PCR. The listed sequencing device is Illumina HiSeq 2000. TCR beta CDR3 regions were amplified from RNA transcripts. For the first round of RT-PCR on the TCR CDR3, the HTBI primer set was used together with the Qiagen OneStep RT-PCR kit. In TCRdb, the public reads were trimmed at Q25 with fastp and aligned with MiXCR, with productive beta chains retained. Rows with a matching CDR3 protein are joined into one entry that keeps the most common DNA and genes. The table for this sample lists about 610,000 distinct CDR3 sequences; approximately 15% of them were counted only once. The ten most abundant clones make up roughly 3.3% of the sample. Sample: blood. All receptors come from a middle-aged woman with Graves' ophthalmopathy.

The chain carries TRBV2 and TRBJ2-7; D remains unclear. There are 12 residues in the CDR3. Germline CDR1 SNHLY, CDR2 FYNNEI. V shed 5 bases and J shed 3 bases, with 8 bases lying between them. As DNA, the CDR3 is TGTGCCAGCAGTCCTCAGGTCTACGAGCAGTACTTC. This codes for CASSPQVYEQYF. Based on the CDR3 plus reference TRBV2 and TRBJ2-7, the full variable domain is EPEVTQTPSHQVTQMGQEVILRCVPISNHLYFYWYRQILGQKVEFLVSFYNNEISEKSEIFDDQFSVERPDGSNFTLKIRSTKLEDSAMYFCASSPQVYEQYFGPGTRLTVT.

The chain has TRBV5-5 and TRBJ1-1; 7 bases align to TRBD1. The CDR3 length is 16 residues. J gave up 5 bases and V 0 bases, and 10 bases lay outside the gene matches. Germline V CDR1 and CDR2: SGHKS, YYEKEE (reference sequence). The chain's CDR3 is CASSLDRGPWGTEAFF. CDR3 DNA: TGTGCCAGCAGCTTGGACAGGGGCCCTTGGGGGACTGAAGCTTTCTTT.

This clonotype was found many times. V gene TRBV30 combines with J gene TRBJ2-3, with D unclear. The CDR3 consists of 13 residues. V was shortened by 0 bases and J by 2 bases, with 6 bases between the two germline ends. Per the germline V gene, CDR1 is GTSNPN and CDR2 is SVGIG (reference sequence). The CDR3 loop is CAWSVLSTDTQYF. As DNA, the CDR3 is TGTGCCTGGAGTGTACTATCCACAGATACGCAGTATTTT.

This clonotype was counted between two and nine times. Relative to the germline gene, one junction end is altered; a read error may explain this. The V and J genes are TRBV19 and TRBJ2-3; D is possibly TRBD1 (7 bases). The CDR3 spans 14 residues. The germline CDR1 and CDR2 sequences are LNHDA and SQIVND (reference sequence). The CDR3 sequence: CASSNQGGTGTQYF. The CDR3 region has the DNA TGTGCCAGTAGTAACCAGGGGGGCACAGGTACGCAGTATTTT.

The rearrangement joins TRBV5-1 to TRBJ2-3, with D possibly being TRBD2 (7 bases). The V and J ends lost 3 bases and 2 bases respectively, with 13 bases between them. Germline CDR1 reads SGHRS; CDR2 reads YFSETQ. CDR3 length: 15 residues. CDR3: CASSSRGADTDTQYF. The CDR3 DNA reads as TGCGCCAGCAGCTCTCGGGGGGCTGACACAGATACGCAGTATTTT.

This clonotype appeared a few times. J is TRBJ2-2 and V is TRBV9; 10 bases map to TRBD2. With V trimmed by 0 bases and J by 7 bases, 9 bases remained unmatched. This CDR3 spans 17 amino acids. The germline CDR1 and CDR2 sequences are SGDLS and YYNGEE. The CDR3 reads CASSVEIQRGGYGELFF. For the CDR3, the DNA is TGTGCCAGCAGCGTAGAAATCCAGCGGGGGGGCTACGGGGAGCTGTTTTTT.

This sequence joins TRBV7-9 and TRBJ2-5, with D unresolved. Germline V lookup: CDR1 SEHNR, CDR2 FQNEAQ (reference sequence). V shed 3 bases and J shed 2 bases, with 7 bases lying between them. This CDR3 has 13 residues. CDR3 amino acids: CASSFNLQETQYF. As DNA, the CDR3 is TGTGCCAGCAGCTTCAACTTGCAAGAGACCCAGTACTTC.

CDR3 amino acids: CASSGGTASNGYTF. As DNA, the CDR3 is TGTGCCAGCAGTGGAGGGACAGCAAGCAATGGCTACACCTTC. The chain recombines TRBV6-1 with TRBJ1-2; the match to TRBD1 covers 7 bases. The CDR3 spans 14 residues. V was pared by 4 bases and J by 6 bases, with 8 bases of the junction left unmatched. Germline values: CDR1 MNHNS, CDR2 SASEGT.

This clonotype was picked up a small number of times. The chain links TRBV4-1 to TRBJ2-7, with D tentatively TRBD2 (5 bases). Per the germline V gene, CDR1 is MGHRA and CDR2 is YSYEKL. The V end was cut by 4 bases, the J end by 2 bases, with 18 bases between. The CDR3 has 16 residues. CDR3 coding DNA: TGCGCCAGCAGCCTAGAGGGCTCCCCCCGGACCTACGAGCAGTACTTC. As protein: CASSLEGSPRTYEQYF.

The table lists this clonotype with many counts. The gene calls are TRBV2 and TRBJ2-5; the D is unclear. Germline assignment: CDR1 SNHLY and CDR2 FYNNEI. Trimming stripped 7 bases from V and 2 bases from J, with 5 bases between. The CDR3 has 11 residues. In DNA form, the CDR3 reads TGTGCCAGCAATGTGCAAGAGACCCAGTACTTC. Protein: CASNVQETQYF. Together with reference TRBV2 and TRBJ2-5, the CDR3 gives the full variable domain: EPEVTQTPSHQVTQMGQEVILRCVPISNHLYFYWYRQILGQKVEFLVSFYNNEISEKSEIFDDQFSVERPDGSNFTLKIRSTKLEDSAMYFCASNVQETQYFGPGTRLLVL.

In this sample, this clonotype turned up many times. This sequence joins TRBV5-1 and TRBJ2-1, with D perhaps matching TRBD1 (5 bases). CDR1 is SGHRS, CDR2 YFSETQ, per germline. Trimming removed 3 bases at V and 4 bases at J, with 11 bases between. The CDR3 loop spans 14 amino acids. This chain's CDR3 is CASSSRSGYNEQFF. The CDR3 bases are TGCGCCAGCAGCTCTAGATCAGGGTACAATGAGCAGTTCTTC. Full variable domain (rest looked up from reference TRBV5-1 and TRBJ2-1): KAGVTQTPRYLIKTRGQQVTLSCSPISGHRSVSWYQQTPGQGLQFLFEYFSETQRNKGNFPGRFSGRQFSNSRSEMNVSTLELGDSALYLCASSSRSGYNEQFFGPGTRLTVL.

This clonotype has just a few counts. The CDR3 DNA reads TGCAGTGCTAGAGCAGGGTTCTCAACTGAAGCTTTCTTT. Protein: CSARAGFSTEAFF. The chain is built from TRBV20-1 and TRBJ1-1; perhaps TRBD1 as D (5 bases). The germline gives CDR1 DFQATT, CDR2 SNEGSKA (reference sequence). V lost 1 base, J lost 5 bases, and 11 bases lay in between. The CDR3 runs to 13 residues.

This clonotype was seen many times. The J gene is TRBJ2-7, the V gene TRBV20-1, with D perhaps being TRBD1 or TRBD2 (5 bases each). Germline V gene data show CDR1 as DFQATT and CDR2 as SNEGSKA (reference sequence). The CDR3 has 13 residues. With 8 bases removed from V and 3 bases from J, the gap between germline ends came to 17 bases. CDR3 in amino acids: CSRSGRDHYEQYF. In nucleotides, the CDR3 is TGCAGTCGCAGCGGAAGGGACCACTACGAGCAGTACTTC.

The chain is built from TRBV10-3 and TRBJ1-6; no clear D gene. The CDR3 spans 15 residues. CDR1 ENHRY and CDR2 SYGVKD come from the germline V gene. V dropped 4 bases and J dropped 5 bases, with 12 bases sitting between them. The CDR3 DNA sequence: TGTGCCATCAGTGTGTCCTCGGGGAATAATTCACCCCTCCACTTT. Translation gives CAISVSSGNNSPLHF.